Following are 3 T cell receptor beta chains from one sample sequenced in a study of blood T cell repertoires in COVID-19. Sequencing was performed with immunoSEQ multiplex PCR; in TCRdb, only in-frame clones are kept and a portion is missing. Of around 230,000 clones listed, about 80% are singletons. The specimen was PBMCs or T cells enriched from blood (not recorded which). Receptor source: a man aged 40-50 years who had recovered from COVID-19.

The chain recombines TRBV7-8 with TRBJ2-1; the match to TRBD2 covers 9 bases. With V trimmed by 2 bases and J by 9 bases, 8 bases remained unmatched. The CDR3 sequence is 15 residues long. The germline V gene has CDR1 SGHVS and CDR2 FQNEAQ. The CDR3 region is CASSLRAGGQSEQFF. The CDR3 region has the DNA TGTGCCAGCAGCTTAAGGGCGGGGGGGCAAAGTGAGCAGTTCTTC.

V and J are TRBV6-5 and TRBJ1-1; D ambiguous. The V gene lost 6 bases and the J gene lost 7 bases, with 18 bases spanning the gap. Germline CDR1 and CDR2: MNHEY and SVGAGI. The CDR3 consists of 14 residues. CDR3 DNA sequence: TGTGCCAGCAGCCCGATCGAATGGGAGAGTGAAGCTTTCTTT. It yields the protein CASSPIEWESEAFF.

This clone was found once. The chain links TRBV5-6 to TRBJ1-1; unclear D gene. Germline CDR1 and CDR2: SGHDT and YYEEEE. Trimming took off 0 bases at V and 4 bases at J, with 13 bases between the two ends. The CDR3 is 15 amino acids. The CDR3 nucleotides read TGTGCCAGCAGCTTGGGGCCGACTAGGAGCACTGAAGCTTTCTTT. This translates into CASSLGPTRSTEAFF.